This T cell receptor beta chain was identified in a study of technical replicates of blood from a few donors. Clones were sequenced by immunoSEQ multiplex PCR, and TCRdb holds only the in-frame ones, with some missing. The data hold around 80,000 clones, with approximately 90% observed a single time. The CDR3 is made up of 13 amino acids. Germline-derived CDR1 and CDR2 are SGHAT and FQNNGV. Deletions cut 1 base from V and 4 bases from J, with 5 bases between. This clonotype was sampled from a human donor in good health. The material sequenced was T cells isolated from PBMCs. The chain carries TRBV11-2 and TRBJ2-1, with D hard to call. The CDR3 reads CASSLVGYNEQFF. In DNA, the CDR3 is TGTGCCAGCAGCTTAGTCGGGTACAATGAGCAGTTCTTC. Filled out from reference TRBV11-2 and TRBJ2-1, the complete variable domain reads EAGVAQSPRYKIIEKRQSVAFWCNPISGHATLYWYQQILGQGPKLLIQFQNNGVVDDSQLPKDRFSAERLKGVDSTLKIQPAKLEDSAVYLCASSLVGYNEQFFGPGTRLTVL.